The 10 T cell receptor beta chains presented below share a single source sample, sequenced in a study of response to subunit inactivated influenza vaccine. One entry per CDR3 protein results from TCRdb running MiXCR on the RT-PCR reads. The sample contains approximately 500,000 distinct CDR3 sequences, over 10% of which appear only once. The specimen was PBMCs from blood, collected 40 to 50 days after vaccination. The receptors shown here come from a man aged 45-65 years who received an inactivated influenza vaccine.

This chain uses TRBV10-1 with TRBJ1-1, with D unresolved. The CDR3 is 14 amino acids. From germline, CDR1 is WNHNN and CDR2 SYGVQD (reference sequence). Trimming shortened V by 4 bases and J by 6 bases, and 15 bases separated the two germline ends. In DNA, the CDR3 is TGCGCCAGCAGTGTGAGGTGGGATTCGGCTGAAGCTTTCTTT. Its protein is CASSVRWDSAEAFF.

The sample holds a few counts of this clonotype. This chain joins TRBV4-2 and TRBJ2-5, with TRBD1 matching 7 bases. CDR1 is LGHNA, CDR2 YNFKEQ, per germline. The CDR3 loop spans 16 amino acids. V gave up 4 bases and J gave up 1 base; unmatched junction bases: 9. This CDR3 reads CASSLGDSNLQETQYF. CDR3 sequence (DNA): TGTGCCAGCAGCCTAGGGGACAGCAACCTCCAAGAGACCCAGTACTTC.

In this sample, this clonotype turned up a few times. This chain links TRBV3-1 with TRBJ1-3; D not resolved. CDR1 and CDR2 (germline): LGHDT, YNNKEL (reference sequence). The CDR3 has 15 amino acids. Between the trimmed V and J ends, which lost 3 bases and 2 bases, there was a span of 11 bases. The CDR3 coding sequence is TGTGCCAGCAGCCAGGCCCGAAGAGCTGGAAACACCATATATTTT. Amino acid sequence: CASSQARRAGNTIYF.

CDR3 loop: CATSDDRGVSYNEQFF. The CDR3 DNA sequence: TGTGCCACCAGTGATGACAGGGGAGTCTCCTACAATGAGCAGTTCTTC. This chain joins TRBV24-1 and TRBJ2-1; the match to TRBD1 covers 8 bases. V shed 3 bases and J 0 bases; nucleotides not matched to a gene: 3. This CDR3 contains 16 residues. Germline V gives CDR1 KGHDR, CDR2 SFDVKD.

In this sample, this clonotype turned up a few times. The rearrangement joins TRBV5-5 to TRBJ2-1; weak D call: TRBD1 (7 bases). The length of the CDR3 is 16 residues. The germline V gene has CDR1 SGHKS and CDR2 YYEKEE (reference sequence). The ends were cut back, 0 bases at V and 6 bases at J, with 16 bases in the middle. CDR3 coding DNA: TGTGCCAGCAGCTTGGTTCCCAGGGGGGCAGTCAATGAGCAGTTCTTC. Amino acids: CASSLVPRGAVNEQFF.

In its sample, this clonotype was seen a few times. The chain uses TRBV6-2 or TRBV6-3 and TRBJ2-7; D is unresolved. Deletions cut 7 bases from V and 2 bases from J, with 9 bases between. CDR1 and CDR2 (germline): MNHEY, SVGEGT. The length of the CDR3 is 12 residues. CDR3 in amino acids: CASKTSPYEQYF. The CDR3 DNA is TGTGCCAGCAAGACGAGTCCCTACGAGCAGTACTTC.

The CDR3: CASSIQSNTGELFF. CDR3 bases: TGTGCCAGTAGTATTCAGTCGAACACCGGGGAGCTGTTTTTT. This chain uses TRBV19 with TRBJ2-2, with D unclear. Germline loops: CDR1 LNHDA, CDR2 SQIVND (reference sequence). V was cut by 3 bases and J by 0 bases, with 5 bases left in between. The CDR3 loop spans 14 amino acids.

This clonotype was seen many times. The chain carries TRBV28 and TRBJ1-1, with no clear D. Per germline, CDR1 MDHEN and CDR2 SYDVKM. The length of the CDR3 is 15 residues. V was trimmed by 5 bases and J by 0 bases, leaving 13 bases between them. The chain's CDR3 is CASSTPRAVNTEAFF. Here the CDR3 DNA reads TGTGCCAGCAGTACGCCCCGGGCGGTGAACACTGAAGCTTTCTTT. Together with reference TRBV28 and TRBJ1-1, the CDR3 gives the full variable domain: DVKVTQSSRYLVKRTGEKVFLECVQDMDHENMFWYRQDPGLGLRLIYFSYDVKMKEKGDIPEGYSVSREKKERFSLILESASTNQTSMYLCASSTPRAVNTEAFFGQGTRLTVV.

This clonotype came up once. At one end, the junction sequence differs from germline, possibly due to a read error. This chain connects TRBV12-3 or TRBV12-4 to TRBJ2-7; 9 nucleotides match TRBD1. CDR3 length: 13 amino acids. The CDR3 sequence: CASKGQGVYKQYF. CDR3 DNA sequence: TGTGCCAGCAAGGGACAGGGTGTCTACAAGCAGTACTTC.

CDR3 DNA sequence: TGCAGTGCTAGAGACGGCTTACCCCAGTACTTC. Translating gives CSARDGLPQYF. The rearrangement links TRBV20-1 to TRBJ2-5; D is unclear. With 0 bases removed from V and 9 bases from J, the gap between germline ends came to 8 bases. Germline-derived CDR1 and CDR2 are DFQATT and SNEGSKA (reference sequence). The CDR3 runs 11 residues.